The present entry profiles one T cell receptor (beta chain) with its context. This sample is part of a study of blood T cell repertoires in COVID-19. Study information: PBMCs, B-cell-depleted T cells, or T cells were the source of the cDNA or gDNA that made up the material.

V shed 3 bases, J shed 4 bases, and the junction held 7 bases outside the gene matches. CDR1 is LGHNA and CDR2 is YNFKEQ in the germline V gene. The CDR3 is made up of 16 amino acids. Sequencing was performed with immunoSEQ multiplex PCR; in TCRdb, only in-frame clones are kept and a portion is missing. The data show 20,000 to 30,000 clones, with roughly four fifths seen just once and approximately 8.6% held by the top ten. The TCR originated in a human donor in a cohort sampled during active COVID-19. Sequencing was carried out using peripheral blood. This chain uses TRBV4-2 with TRBJ2-1; TRBD1 matches at 9 bases. The CDR3 nucleotides read TGTGCCAGCAGCCAGGATCTGACAGGGGGATACAATGAGCAGTTCTTC. Residues: CASSQDLTGGYNEQFF.